This note documents a single T cell receptor beta chain sequence. No antigen is known for it. No much larger clone is present one base from it, and per-base qualities are unavailable. The CDR3, from cysteine to phenylalanine, totals 16 residues. Of all the DNA, just the CDR3 is kept, 48 bases in frame from base 1. Looking up the germline V gene yields CDR1 SGHDT and CDR2 YYEEEE. Trimming removed 4 bases from V and 6 bases from J; the gene matches leave 11 bases unexplained. The entry originates in a study of patients and donors after allogeneic stem cell transplantation (TCRdb year 2020). The method was RT-PCR. The instrument given in TCRdb is NextSeq 550. TCRdb reprocessing: public reads trimmed at Q25 with fastp, clones called with MiXCR, in-frame beta chains kept. Rows are unified per CDR3 protein, each entry keeping the most common DNA and genes. In all, the sample holds 920,000 or so distinct CDR3 sequences, and about a sixth of those were seen once. The top ten hold under 6.5% of the sample.

This receptor was identified in a human donor who was either an allogeneic HSCT recipient or a stem cell or donor lymphocyte infusion donor (not recorded which). It is not recorded whose cells these are; they may come from a transplant donor. Here the chain combines TRBV5-6 and TRBJ2-3, with 10 middle bases fitting TRBD1. Sequenced sample: blood, either unsorted or a sorted T cell fraction (not recorded which). The DNA is as follows: TGTGCCAGCAGCGAGGAGGACAGGGGGAATATGGATACGCAGTATTTT. It codes for CASSEEDRGNMDTQYF.